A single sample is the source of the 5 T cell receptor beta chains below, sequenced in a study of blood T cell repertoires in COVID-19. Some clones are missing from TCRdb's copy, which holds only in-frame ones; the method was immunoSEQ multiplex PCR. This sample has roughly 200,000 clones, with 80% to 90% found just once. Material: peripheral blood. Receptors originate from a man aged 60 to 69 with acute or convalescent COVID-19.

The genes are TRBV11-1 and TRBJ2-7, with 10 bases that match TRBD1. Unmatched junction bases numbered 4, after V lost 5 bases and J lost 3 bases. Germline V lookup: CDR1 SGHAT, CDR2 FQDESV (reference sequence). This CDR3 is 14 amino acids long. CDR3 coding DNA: TGTGCCAGCAGCCGTGACAGGGGGCACTACGAGCAGTACTTC. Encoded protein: CASSRDRGHYEQYF.

The CDR3 coding sequence is TGTGCCAGCAGAGGACAGGAGTTTTGGAATCAGCCCCAGCATTTT. Translated, it gives CASRGQEFWNQPQHF. V and J are TRBV6-5 and TRBJ1-5, with 7 bases fitting TRBD1. The CDR3 sequence is 15 residues long. Per the germline V gene, CDR1 is MNHEY and CDR2 is SVGAGI. J gave up 4 bases and V 6 bases, and 9 bases lay outside the gene matches.

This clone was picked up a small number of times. The CDR3 here is CASRRDRGANVELFF. CDR3 bases: TGTGCCAGCAGAAGGGACAGGGGAGCTAATGTGGAACTGTTTTTT. V and J are TRBV6-5 and TRBJ1-4; 10 bases agree with TRBD1. CDR1 is MNHEY and CDR2 is SVGAGI in the germline V gene. This CDR3 is built from 15 residues. Germline trimming cut 6 bases from V and 12 bases from J; bases unmatched to any gene: 13.

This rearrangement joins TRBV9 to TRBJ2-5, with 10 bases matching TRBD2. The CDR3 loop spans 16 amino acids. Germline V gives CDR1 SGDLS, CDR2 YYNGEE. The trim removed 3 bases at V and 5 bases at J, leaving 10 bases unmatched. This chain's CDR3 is CASSARTSGTLETQYF. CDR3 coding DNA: TGTGCCAGCAGCGCCAGAACTAGCGGGACATTGGAGACCCAGTACTTC.

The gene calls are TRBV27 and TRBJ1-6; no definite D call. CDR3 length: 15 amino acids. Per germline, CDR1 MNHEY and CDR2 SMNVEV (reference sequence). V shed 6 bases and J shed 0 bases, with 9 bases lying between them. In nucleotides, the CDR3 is TGTGCCAGCAGATCCGGCGGCTCCTATAATTCACCCCTCCACTTT. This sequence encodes CASRSGGSYNSPLHF.